Below are 9 T cell receptor beta chains sequenced from a single sample in a study of blood T cell repertoires in COVID-19 (dated by TCRdb to 2018 to 2020). Library generation was performed with the immunoSEQ multiplex PCR assay. Not all clones reach the TCRdb copy of this immuneACCESS table, which keeps in-frame sequences only. Checked studies attribute under half of the gap to unresolved V genes and leave the rest unexplained. This sample holds around 170,000 clones; around 84% were observed only once. 13% to 15% of the sample rests with the top ten. Input material: peripheral blood. All receptors come from a young man with active or convalescent COVID-19.

This clone was seen once. The rearrangement links TRBV5-8 to TRBJ1-1, with 8 bases identical to TRBD1. Germline CDR1 is SGHTS and CDR2 is YDEGEE. The CDR3 contains 16 residues. The junction had 5 bases not matched to a gene; V was cut back by 0 bases and J by 1 base. CDR3 region: CASSLVVGTGNTEAFF. The DNA for the CDR3 is TGTGCCAGCAGCTTGGTTGTCGGGACAGGGAACACTGAAGCTTTCTTT.

J is TRBJ2-3 and V is TRBV19, with 7 positions matching TRBD2. This CDR3 contains 15 residues. Germline V lookup: CDR1 LNHDA, CDR2 SQIVND (reference sequence). The V gene end was trimmed by 5 bases and the J gene end by 0 bases; junction bases not matched to a gene: 5. The CDR3 loop reads CASSRGTISTDTQYF. CDR3 nucleotides: TGTGCCAGTAGTCGCGGGACTATCAGCACAGATACGCAGTATTTT. The variable domain in full, completed from reference TRBV19 and TRBJ2-3, reads DGGITQSPKYLFRKEGQNVTLSCEQNLNHDAMYWYRQDPGQGLRLIYYSQIVNDFQKGDIAEGYSVSREKKESFPLTVTSAQKNPTAFYLCASSRGTISTDTQYFGPGTRLTVL.

The genes are TRBV11-2 and TRBJ1-5; D call uncertain. The CDR3 loop spans 16 amino acids. Germline V gene lookup returns CDR1 SGHAT and CDR2 FQNNGV. The V gene lost 1 base and the J gene lost 0 bases, with 10 bases spanning the gap. The CDR3 bases are TGTGCCAGCAGCTTAGGCGGCAGCATTAGCAATCAGCCCCAGCATTTT. It specifies CASSLGGSISNQPQHF.

This chain uses TRBV4-1 with TRBJ1-3, with D possibly matching TRBD1 (6 bases). V was clipped by 1 base and J by 4 bases, with 17 bases between them. Germline CDR1 MGHRA, CDR2 YSYEKL. This CDR3 is 17 amino acids long. The CDR3 sequence is CASSQGLQDSSGNTIYF. The CDR3 DNA reads as TGCGCCAGCAGCCAAGGCCTTCAGGACAGCTCCGGAAACACCATATATTTT.

The chain links TRBV11-2 to TRBJ1-2, with D maybe TRBD1 (6 bases). Trimming took 1 base from V and 8 from J, leaving 14 bases between them. The CDR3 covers 14 residues. Germline values: CDR1 SGHAT, CDR2 FQNNGV. In nucleotides, the CDR3 is TGTGCCAGCAGCTTAGCGGGACACGGTATGGGCTACACCTTC. Protein product: CASSLAGHGMGYTF.

The chain is built from TRBV9 and TRBJ2-7; 10 nucleotides align to TRBD1. From germline, CDR1 is SGDLS and CDR2 YYNGEE. CDR3 size: 15 residues. V dropped 0 bases and J dropped 2; count of bases not matched to a gene: 2. The DNA for the CDR3 is TGTGCCAGCAGCGTAGGGACAGGGGGGGCCTACGAGCAGTACTTC. Protein product: CASSVGTGGAYEQYF.

The rearrangement uses TRBV2 and TRBJ2-1; maybe TRBD1 (6 bases). V dropped 4 bases and J dropped 0 bases, with 10 bases sitting between them. The CDR3 has 15 residues. In germline, CDR1 is SNHLY, CDR2 FYNNEI. The DNA for the CDR3 is TGTGCCAGCAGTGCCGTAGGGGGCTCCTACAATGAGCAGTTCTTC. Residues: CASSAVGGSYNEQFF.

V is TRBV6-5 and J is TRBJ2-5; tentative D call: TRBD2 (7 bases). Germline V gene lookup returns CDR1 MNHEY and CDR2 SVGAGI. Trimming stripped 4 bases from V and 4 bases from J, with 16 bases between. The CDR3 loop spans 15 amino acids. The CDR3 sequence is CASSSFYGGAETQYF. The CDR3 DNA is TGTGCCAGCAGTTCCTTTTATGGGGGGGCAGAGACCCAGTACTTC.

The rearrangement links TRBV28 to TRBJ2-1; 8 nucleotides align to TRBD2. The CDR3 has 16 amino acids. Germline CDR1 is MDHEN and CDR2 is SYDVKM. Trimming at V came to 7 bases and at J to 8 bases, leaving 16 bases not matched to a gene. The CDR3 DNA follows: TGTGCCAGCAAGCCCCAACCGGGGGGGCCGGTCGATGAGCAGTTCTTC. It specifies CASKPQPGGPVDEQFF.